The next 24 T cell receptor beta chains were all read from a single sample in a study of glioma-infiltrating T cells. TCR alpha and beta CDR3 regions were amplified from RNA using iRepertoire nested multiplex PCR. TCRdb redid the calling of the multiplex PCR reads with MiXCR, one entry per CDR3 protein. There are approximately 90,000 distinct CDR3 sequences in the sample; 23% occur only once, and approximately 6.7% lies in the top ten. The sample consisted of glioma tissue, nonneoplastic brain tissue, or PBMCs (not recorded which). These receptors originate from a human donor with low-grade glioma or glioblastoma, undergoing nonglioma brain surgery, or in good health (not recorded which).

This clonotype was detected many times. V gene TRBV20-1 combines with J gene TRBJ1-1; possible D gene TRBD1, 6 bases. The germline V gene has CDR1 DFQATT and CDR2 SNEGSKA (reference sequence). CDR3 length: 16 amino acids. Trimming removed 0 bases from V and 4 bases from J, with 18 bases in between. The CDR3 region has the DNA TGCAGTGCTAGAGATCTGGGGGGGGGCGAAGGCACTGAAGCTTTCTTT. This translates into CSARDLGGGEGTEAFF.

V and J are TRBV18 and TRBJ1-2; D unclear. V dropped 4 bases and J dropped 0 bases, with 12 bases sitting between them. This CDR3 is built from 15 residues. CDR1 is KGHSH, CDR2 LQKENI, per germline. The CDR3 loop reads CASSLDAATNYGYTF. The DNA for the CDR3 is TGTGCCAGCTCACTCGACGCCGCCACTAACTATGGCTACACCTTC.

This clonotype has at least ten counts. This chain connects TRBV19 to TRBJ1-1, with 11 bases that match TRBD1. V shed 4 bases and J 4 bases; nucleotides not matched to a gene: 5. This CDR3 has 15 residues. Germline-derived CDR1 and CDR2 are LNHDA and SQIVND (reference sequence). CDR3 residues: CASSTYGTGGTEAFF. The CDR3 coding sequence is TGTGCCAGTAGTACCTACGGGACAGGGGGCACTGAAGCTTTCTTT.

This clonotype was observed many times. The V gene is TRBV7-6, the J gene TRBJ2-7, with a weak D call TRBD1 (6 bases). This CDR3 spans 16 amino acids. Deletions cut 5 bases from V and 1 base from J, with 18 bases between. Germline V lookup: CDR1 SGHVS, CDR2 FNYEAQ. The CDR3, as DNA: TGTGCCAGCAGCCCGTTAGGGGGTTTTGGATCCTACGAGCAGTACTTC. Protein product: CASSPLGGFGSYEQYF.

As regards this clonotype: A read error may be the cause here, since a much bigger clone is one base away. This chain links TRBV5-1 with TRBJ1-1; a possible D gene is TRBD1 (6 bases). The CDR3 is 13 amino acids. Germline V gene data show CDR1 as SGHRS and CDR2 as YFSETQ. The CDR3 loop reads CASSLDSPRGALF. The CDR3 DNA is TGCGCCAGCAGCTTGGATTCACCACGGGGGGCTTTATTT.

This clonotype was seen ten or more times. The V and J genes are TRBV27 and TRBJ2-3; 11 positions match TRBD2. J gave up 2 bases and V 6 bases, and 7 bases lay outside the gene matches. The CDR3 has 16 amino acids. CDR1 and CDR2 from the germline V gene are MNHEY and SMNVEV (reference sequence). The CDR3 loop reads CASSIAGGPYTDTQYF. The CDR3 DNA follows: TGTGCCAGCAGCATAGCGGGAGGGCCTTACACAGATACGCAGTATTTT.

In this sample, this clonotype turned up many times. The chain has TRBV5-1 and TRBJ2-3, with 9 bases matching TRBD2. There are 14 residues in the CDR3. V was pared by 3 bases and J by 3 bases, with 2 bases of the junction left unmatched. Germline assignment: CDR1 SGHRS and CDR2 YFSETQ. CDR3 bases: TGCGCCAGCAGCTCCACTAGCGGGACAGATACGCAGTATTTT. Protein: CASSSTSGTDTQYF.

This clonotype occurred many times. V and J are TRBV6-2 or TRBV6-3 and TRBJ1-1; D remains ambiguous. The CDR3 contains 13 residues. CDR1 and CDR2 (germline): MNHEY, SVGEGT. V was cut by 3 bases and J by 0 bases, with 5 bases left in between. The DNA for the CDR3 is TGTGCCAGCAGTTATGCGTTGAACACTGAAGCTTTCTTT. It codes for CASSYALNTEAFF.

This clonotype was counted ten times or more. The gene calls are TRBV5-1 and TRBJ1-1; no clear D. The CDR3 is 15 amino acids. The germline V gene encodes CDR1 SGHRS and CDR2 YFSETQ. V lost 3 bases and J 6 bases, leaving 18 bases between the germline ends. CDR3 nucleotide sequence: TGCGCCAGCAGCTCGTCTCCTGGTCGTGGGGCTGAAGCTTTCTTT. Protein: CASSSSPGRGAEAFF.

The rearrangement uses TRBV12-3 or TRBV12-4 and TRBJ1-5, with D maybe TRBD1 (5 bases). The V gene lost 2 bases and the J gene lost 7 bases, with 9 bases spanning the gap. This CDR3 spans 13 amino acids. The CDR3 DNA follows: TGTGCCAGCAGTTTACAGGGTGGCCAGCCCCAGCATTTT. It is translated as CASSLQGGQPQHF.

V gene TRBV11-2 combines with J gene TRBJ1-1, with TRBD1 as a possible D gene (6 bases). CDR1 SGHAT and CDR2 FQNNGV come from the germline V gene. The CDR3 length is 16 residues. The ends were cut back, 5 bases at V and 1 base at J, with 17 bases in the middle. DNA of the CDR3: TGTGCCAGCAGCCCCAGGACAGCCCAAGCGAACACTGAAGCTTTCTTT. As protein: CASSPRTAQANTEAFF.

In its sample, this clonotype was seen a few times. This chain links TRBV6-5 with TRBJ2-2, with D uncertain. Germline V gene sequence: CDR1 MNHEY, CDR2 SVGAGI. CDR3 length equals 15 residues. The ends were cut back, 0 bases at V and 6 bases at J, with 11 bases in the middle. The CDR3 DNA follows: TGTGCCAGCAGTTACTCAGGACCGAGCCCCGGGGAGCTGTTTTTT. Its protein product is CASSYSGPSPGELFF.

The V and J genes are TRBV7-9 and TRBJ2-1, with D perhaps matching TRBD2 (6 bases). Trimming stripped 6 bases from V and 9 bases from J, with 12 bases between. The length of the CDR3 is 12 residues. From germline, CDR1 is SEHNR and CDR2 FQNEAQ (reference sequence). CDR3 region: CASRGTSSEQFF. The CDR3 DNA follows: TGTGCCAGCAGAGGCACTAGCAGTGAGCAGTTCTTC.

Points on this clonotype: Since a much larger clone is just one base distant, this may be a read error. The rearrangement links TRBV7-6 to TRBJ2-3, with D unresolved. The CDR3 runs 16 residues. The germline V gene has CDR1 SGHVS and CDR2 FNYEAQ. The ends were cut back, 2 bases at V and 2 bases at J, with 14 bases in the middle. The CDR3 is CASSLSPARTTDTQYF. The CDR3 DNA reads TGTGCCAGCAGCTTATCCCCCGCGAGAACCACAGATACGCAGTATTTT.

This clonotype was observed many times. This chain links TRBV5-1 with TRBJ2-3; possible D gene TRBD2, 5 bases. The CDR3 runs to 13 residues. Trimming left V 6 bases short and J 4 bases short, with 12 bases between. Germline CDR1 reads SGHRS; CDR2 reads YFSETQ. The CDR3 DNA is TGCGCCAGCACTTTGGCGGGCGCAGATACGCAGTATTTT. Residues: CASTLAGADTQYF.

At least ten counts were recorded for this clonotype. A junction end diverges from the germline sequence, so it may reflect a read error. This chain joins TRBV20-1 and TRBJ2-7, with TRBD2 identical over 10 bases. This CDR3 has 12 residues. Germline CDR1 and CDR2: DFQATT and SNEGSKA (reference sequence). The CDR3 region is CSARGLAGVLYF. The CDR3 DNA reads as TGCAGTGCCAGAGGGCTAGCGGGAGTCTTGTACTTC.

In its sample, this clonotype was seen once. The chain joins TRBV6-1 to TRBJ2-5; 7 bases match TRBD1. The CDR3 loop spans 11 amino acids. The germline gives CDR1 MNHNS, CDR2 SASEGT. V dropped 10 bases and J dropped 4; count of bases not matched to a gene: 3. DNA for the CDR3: TGTGCCACCGGGACAGCAGAGACCCAGTACTTC. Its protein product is CATGTAETQYF.

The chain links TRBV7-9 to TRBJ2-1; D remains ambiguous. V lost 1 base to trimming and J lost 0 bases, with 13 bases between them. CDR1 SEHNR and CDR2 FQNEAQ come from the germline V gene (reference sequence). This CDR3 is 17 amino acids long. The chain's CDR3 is CASSLEPSVVSYNEQFF. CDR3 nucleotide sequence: TGTGCCAGCAGCTTAGAGCCGTCTGTCGTCTCCTACAATGAGCAGTTCTTC.

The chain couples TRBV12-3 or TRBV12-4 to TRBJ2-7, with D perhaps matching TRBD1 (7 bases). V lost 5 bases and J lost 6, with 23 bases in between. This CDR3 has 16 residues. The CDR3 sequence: CASSKPNRGGTGEQYF. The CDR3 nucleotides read TGTGCCAGCAGTAAACCTAACAGGGGAGGAACCGGCGAGCAGTACTTC.

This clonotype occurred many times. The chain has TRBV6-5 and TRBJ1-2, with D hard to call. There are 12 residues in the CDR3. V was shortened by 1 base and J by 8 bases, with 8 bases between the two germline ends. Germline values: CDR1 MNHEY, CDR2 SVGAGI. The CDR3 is CASSYFGGGYTF. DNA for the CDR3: TGTGCCAGCAGTTACTTCGGTGGCGGCTACACCTTC.

The CDR3 here is CASSQVIRGRIGELFF. The CDR3 DNA sequence: TGCGCCAGCAGCCAAGTCATCCGGGGCCGAATCGGGGAGCTGTTTTTT. V is TRBV4-1 and J is TRBJ2-2; the D call may be TRBD1 or TRBD2 (5 bases each). This CDR3 has 16 amino acids. V was cut by 1 base and J by 7 bases, with 16 bases left in between. Germline V gene sequence: CDR1 MGHRA, CDR2 YSYEKL.

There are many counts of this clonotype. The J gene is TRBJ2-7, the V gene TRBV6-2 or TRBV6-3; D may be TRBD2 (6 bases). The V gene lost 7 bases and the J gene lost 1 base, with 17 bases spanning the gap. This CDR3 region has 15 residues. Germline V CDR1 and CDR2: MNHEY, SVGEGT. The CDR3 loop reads CASTHRPGLSYEQYF. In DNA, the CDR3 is TGTGCCAGCACCCACCGACCGGGACTGTCCTACGAGCAGTACTTC.

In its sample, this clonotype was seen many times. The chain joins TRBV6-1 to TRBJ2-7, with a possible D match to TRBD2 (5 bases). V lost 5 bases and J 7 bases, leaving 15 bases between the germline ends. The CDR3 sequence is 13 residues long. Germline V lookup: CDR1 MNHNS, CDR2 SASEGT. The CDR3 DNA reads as TGTGCCAGCAGTTCTTTTCCCGAGGGTGAGCAGTACTTC. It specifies CASSSFPEGEQYF.

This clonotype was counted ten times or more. CDR3 bases: TGCAGTGCCGAGCCAAGGATCTCCTACGAGCAGTACTTC. It yields the protein CSAEPRISYEQYF. The genes are TRBV20-1 and TRBJ2-7, with D hard to call. This CDR3 has 13 amino acids. The germline V gene has CDR1 DFQATT and CDR2 SNEGSKA (reference sequence). V dropped 6 bases and J dropped 0 bases, with 12 bases sitting between them.